This T cell receptor (beta chain) was obtained from a study of T cells expressing NK-cell markers. The CDR3 covers 12 residues. Per the germline V gene, CDR1 is SGHRS and CDR2 is YFSETQ. The authors made TCR beta cDNA libraries by 5'RACE template switching. This switching added a universal primer site and UMIs. One entry per CDR3 protein, without DNA, is what TCRdb gives after re-calling the 5' RACE reads. The clone table shows about 460,000 distinct CDR3 sequences, with the ten largest holding 1.4%. This receptor was obtained from a woman between 50 and 59 years old in good health. The genes are TRBV5-1 and TRBJ2-7; TCRdb's D call of TRBD2 is untestable without DNA. The sequenced sample was blood T cells: a sorted CD56 or NKG2C T cell subset, CD4+ or CD8+ T cells, or bulk PBMC T cells (not recorded which). The chain's CDR3 is CASSHGRDEQYF.